The source of this T cell receptor beta chain is a study of CXCR3-negative and CXCR3-positive naive CD8 T cells (dated by TCRdb to the late 2010s). A note on the overall study: Roughly 130 million TRB reads were obtained in total, roughly 1.5 +/- 0.3 million reads per library. Diversity and physicochemical repertoire analyses covered about a dozen donors pooled from two independent experiments. For the TRBV-TRBJ cluster analysis, the naive subsets came from 5 or 6 donors, while the memory cells came from 3 donors. The investigation overall reported the following: Because CXCR3 expression was partially decreased after cryopreservation, freshly isolated PBMCs were used for most assays. Because surface CD5, which has been linked to self-reactivity in mice, was comparable between naive subsets, TCR interaction strength was also inferred from TRB CDR3 physicochemical properties. Comparably high repertoire diversity was found in both naive subsets, whereas much lower repertoire diversity was found in memory CD8+ T cells. Within the same donor, TRBV-TRBJ usage looked similar between naive CXCR3-negative and CXCR3-positive cells, but memory cells had distinct patterns. Compared with CXCR3-negative naive cells, CXCR3-positive naive cells had TRB CDR3s with higher hydrophobicity (lower Kidera factor 4), lower energy, and higher strength and volume indices.

In the case of this clonotype: Its antigen remains undetermined.

Sequencer: NextSeq 550. The Human TCR Profiling Kit (MiLaboratory) was used to make UMI-labeled 5' RACE TRB cDNA libraries. The full amount of extracted RNA was used for cDNA synthesis, and the full amount of resulting cDNA was used for PCR amplification. Libraries were prepared in parallel with an identical number of PCR cycles. In the authors' own workflow: About 50,000 +/- 10,000 unique UMI-labeled TRB cDNA molecules per library were extracted with MIGEC and MiXCR, with at least two reads per UMI required. Each library averaged about 37,000 +/- 9,700 functional in-frame TRB CDR3 nucleotide clonotypes without stop codons. After downsampling to 5000 UMI-labeled TRB molecules per sample, diversity metrics, including normalized Shannon-Wiener and Chao1, were computed in VDJtools. Clonotype-size-weighted physicochemical properties of the central five CDR3 residues (interaction energy, strength, volume and Kidera factor 4) were computed in VDJtools. With the reads reprocessed by TCRdb, a single entry stands for each CDR3 protein sequence and no DNA is reported. In this record, the V and J calls reflect TCRdb's handling and not the investigators' own analysis. This sample's table contains 150,000 or so distinct CDR3 sequences. Of the sample, 0.45% to 0.55% falls within the top ten clones.

For each CD8+ T cell subset, flow sorting was done in triplicate, and 310,000 or so cells per subset went directly into RLT lysis buffer. To exclude memory contaminants, naive CD8+ T cells were stringently defined as CD45RO-CCR7+CD27+CD95-. Standard density gradient centrifugation was used to isolate peripheral blood mononuclear cells from buffy coats. Naive CXCR3-negative and CXCR3-positive CD8+ T cells were flow-sorted on a FACSAria III. Total RNA was extracted from sorted cells with an RNeasy Mini Kit. Reading the germline V gene gives CDR1 SGHDT and CDR2 YYEEEE. From the cysteine through the phenylalanine, the CDR3 covers 13 amino acids. Only the protein is available.

Sequencing was performed on naive CXCR3+ CD8+ T cells from blood. Explained via the paper, the cell subset or site label denotes: CD45RO-CCR7+CD27+CD95- naive CD8+ T cells expressing CXCR3 (TNR3+). This chain joins TRBV5-6 to TRBJ1-3. This clonotype was obtained from a human donor in good health. Some clones in this sample may be carry-over from other donors' samples. This receptor carries the CDR3 CASSQDSGNTIYF. The full variable domain, with segments outside the CDR3 supplied by the reference TRBV5-6 and TRBJ1-3 proteins, appears as DAGVTQSPTHLIKTRGQQVTLRCSPKSGHDTVSWYQQALGQGPQFIFQYYEEEERQRGNFPDRFSGHQFPNYSSELNVNALLLGDSALYLCASSQDSGNTIYFGEGSWLTVV.